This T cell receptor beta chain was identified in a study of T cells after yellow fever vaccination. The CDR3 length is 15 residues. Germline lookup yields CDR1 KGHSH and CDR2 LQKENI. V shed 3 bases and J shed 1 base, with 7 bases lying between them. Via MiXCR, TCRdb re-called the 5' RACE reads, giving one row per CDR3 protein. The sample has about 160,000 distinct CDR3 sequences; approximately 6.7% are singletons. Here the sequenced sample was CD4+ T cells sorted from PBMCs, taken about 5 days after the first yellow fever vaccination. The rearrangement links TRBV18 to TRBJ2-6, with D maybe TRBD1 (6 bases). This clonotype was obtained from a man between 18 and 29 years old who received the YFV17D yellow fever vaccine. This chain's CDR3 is CASSPQGSGANVLTF. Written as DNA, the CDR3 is TGTGCCAGCTCACCTCAGGGGTCTGGGGCCAACGTCCTGACTTTC.